The T cell receptor beta chain under discussion was sequenced for a study of cytomegalovirus exposure and HLA in healthy donors. The study, taken as a whole, reports: A later analysis associated 15,000 to 20,000 TCR beta sequences with HLA alleles at a 0.05 false discovery rate. For TCR beta chains, V- and J-gene trimming was later linked to a missense DCLRE1C variant.

There are a few counts of this clone. What it binds is not known. The primer mix had 60 Vbeta and 13 Jbeta primers. The method was immunoSEQ multiplex PCR; TCRdb's version includes in-frame clones alone and lacks a portion of them. The sample records hundreds of thousands of clones, about 90% being singletons. The germline CDR1 and CDR2 sequences are SGHRS and YFSETQ. The V end was cut by 4 bases, the J end by 5 bases, with 13 bases between. This CDR3 is built from 13 residues. This sequence was found in a woman younger than 30 in good health and CMV-seronegative. The chain recombines TRBV5-1 with TRBJ2-7, with a possible D match to TRBD1 (7 bases). The sequenced sample consisted of PBMCs. CDR3 sequence: CASSPGGPNEQYF. As DNA, the CDR3 is TGCGCCAGCAGCCCAGGGGGGCCCAACGAGCAGTACTTC.